This T cell receptor beta chain was retrieved from a study of T cell responses to AZD1222 COVID-19 vaccine. Study outcomes and limitations: Mostly white British, mostly female donors; authors suggested clonal diversity may be underestimated. Only a handful of individuals given AZD1222 were seropositive at baseline.

Germline CDR1 is DFQATT and CDR2 is SNEGSKA (reference sequence). Trimming took off 3 bases at V and 1 base at J, with 16 bases between the two ends. CDR3 length: 15 amino acids. Sequencing was performed with immunoSEQ multiplex PCR; in TCRdb, only in-frame clones are kept and a portion is missing. The repertoire has around 95,000 clones, about 88% of them found once; the top ten carry 1.8%. Turning to this clone: Its target is unknown.

This receptor was identified in an adult in good health. The J gene is TRBJ2-7, the V gene TRBV20-1; D gene ambiguous. Here the sequenced sample was peripheral blood, taken on day 0 of AZD1222 vaccination. CDR3 sequence: CSASGRTLRSYEQYF. CDR3 bases: TGCAGTGCTAGTGGCCGGACCCTAAGGTCCTACGAGCAGTACTTC.